The T cell receptor (beta chain) described here comes from a study of post-analysis software for immune sequencing data. Study-level results: With F measure, samples from one preparation batch clustered together strongly. Patients used about five TRBV segments, including TRBV5-6, TRBV5-1 and TRBV20-1, more often than controls.

This clonotype was seen a handful of times. The antigen is undetermined. The germline V gene encodes CDR1 DFQATT and CDR2 SNEGSKA (reference sequence). V was trimmed by 3 bases and J by 5 bases, leaving 13 bases between them. CDR3 length equals 13 residues. Prepared libraries of TCR beta cDNA carried unique molecular identifiers. From the PCR reads, TCRdb called clonotypes with MiXCR, one entry per CDR3 protein. The data contain fewer than 900,000 distinct CDR3 sequences, around 46% of them singletons. This TCR was sampled from a girl aged 5-17 years with multiple sclerosis. V usage is TRBV20-1 and J usage is TRBJ2-5; D gene ambiguous. Input material: blood. CDR3 DNA: TGCAGTGCTAGGGGTCCAATAGGCGAGACCCAGTACTTC. Translating it yields CSARGPIGETQYF.